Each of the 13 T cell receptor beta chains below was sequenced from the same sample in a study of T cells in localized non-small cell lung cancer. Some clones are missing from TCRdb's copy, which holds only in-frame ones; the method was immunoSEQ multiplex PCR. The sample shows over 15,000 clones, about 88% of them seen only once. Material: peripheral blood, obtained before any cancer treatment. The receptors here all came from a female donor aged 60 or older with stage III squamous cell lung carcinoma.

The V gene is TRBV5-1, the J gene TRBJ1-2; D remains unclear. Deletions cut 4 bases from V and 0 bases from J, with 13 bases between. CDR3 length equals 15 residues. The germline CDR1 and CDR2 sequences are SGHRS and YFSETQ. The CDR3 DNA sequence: TGCGCCAGCAGCAACCCGGGCGTCGCTAACTATGGCTACACCTTC. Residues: CASSNPGVANYGYTF.

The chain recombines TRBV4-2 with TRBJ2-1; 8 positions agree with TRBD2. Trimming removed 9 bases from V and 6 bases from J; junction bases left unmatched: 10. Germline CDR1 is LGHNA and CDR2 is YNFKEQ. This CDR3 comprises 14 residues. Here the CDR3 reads CARPMAGGSNEQFF. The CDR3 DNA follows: TGTGCCAGACCTATGGCGGGGGGTTCCAATGAGCAGTTCTTC.

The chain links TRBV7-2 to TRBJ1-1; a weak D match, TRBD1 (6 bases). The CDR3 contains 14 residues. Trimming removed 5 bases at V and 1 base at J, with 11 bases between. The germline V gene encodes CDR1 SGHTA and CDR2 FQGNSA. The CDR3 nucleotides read TGTGCCAGCAGCCCACGGACAGCGAACACTGAAGCTTTCTTT. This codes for CASSPRTANTEAFF.

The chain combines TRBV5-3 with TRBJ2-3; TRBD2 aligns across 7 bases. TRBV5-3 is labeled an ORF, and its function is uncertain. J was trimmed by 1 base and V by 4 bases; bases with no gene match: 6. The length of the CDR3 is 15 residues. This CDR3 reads CARSILGRGTDTQYF. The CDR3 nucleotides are TGTGCCAGAAGCATCTTAGGGAGGGGCACAGATACGCAGTATTTT.

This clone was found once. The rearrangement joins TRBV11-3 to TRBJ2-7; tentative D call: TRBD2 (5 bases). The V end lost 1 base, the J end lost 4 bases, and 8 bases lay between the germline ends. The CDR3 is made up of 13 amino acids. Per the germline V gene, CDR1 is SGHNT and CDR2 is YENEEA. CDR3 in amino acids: CASSLGGGYEQYF. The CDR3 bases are TGTGCCAGCAGCTTAGGAGGCGGGTACGAGCAGTACTTC.

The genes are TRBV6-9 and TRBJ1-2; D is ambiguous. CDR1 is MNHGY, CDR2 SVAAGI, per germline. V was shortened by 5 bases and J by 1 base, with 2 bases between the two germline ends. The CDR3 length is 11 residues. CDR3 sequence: CASSSNYGYTF. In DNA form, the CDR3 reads TGTGCCAGCAGTAGTAACTATGGCTACACCTTC.

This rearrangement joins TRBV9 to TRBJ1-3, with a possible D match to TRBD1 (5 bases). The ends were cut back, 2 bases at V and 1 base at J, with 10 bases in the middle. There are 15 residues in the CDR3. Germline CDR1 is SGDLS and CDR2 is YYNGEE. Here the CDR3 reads CASSVRDQSGNTIYF. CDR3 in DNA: TGTGCCAGCAGCGTCCGGGACCAATCTGGAAACACCATATATTTT.

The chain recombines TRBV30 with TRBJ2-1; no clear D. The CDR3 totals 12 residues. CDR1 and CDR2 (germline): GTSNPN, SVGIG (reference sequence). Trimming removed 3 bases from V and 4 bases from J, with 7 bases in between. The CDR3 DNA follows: TGTGCCTGGAGCTCAGCTTACAATGAGCAGTTCTTC. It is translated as CAWSSAYNEQFF. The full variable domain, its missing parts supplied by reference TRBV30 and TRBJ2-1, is SQTIHQWPATLVQPVGSPLSLECTVEGTSNPNLYWYRQAAGRGLQLLFYSVGIGQISSEVPQNLSASRPQDRQFILSSKKLLLSDSGFYLCAWSSAYNEQFFGPGTRLTVL.

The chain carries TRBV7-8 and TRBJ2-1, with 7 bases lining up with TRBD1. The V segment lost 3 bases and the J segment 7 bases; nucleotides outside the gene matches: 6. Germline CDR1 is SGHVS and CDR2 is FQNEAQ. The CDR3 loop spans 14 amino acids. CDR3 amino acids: CASSLTGRQNEQFF. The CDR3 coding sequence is TGTGCCAGCAGCTTGACAGGGCGACAAAATGAGCAGTTCTTC.

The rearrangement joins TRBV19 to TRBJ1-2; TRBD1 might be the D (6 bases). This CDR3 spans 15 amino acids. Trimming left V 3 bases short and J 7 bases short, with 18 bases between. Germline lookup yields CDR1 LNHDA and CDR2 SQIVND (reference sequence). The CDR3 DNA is TGTGCCAGTAGTATCCTGACAGGAGGGTTGCTTGGCTACACCTTC. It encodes CASSILTGGLLGYTF.

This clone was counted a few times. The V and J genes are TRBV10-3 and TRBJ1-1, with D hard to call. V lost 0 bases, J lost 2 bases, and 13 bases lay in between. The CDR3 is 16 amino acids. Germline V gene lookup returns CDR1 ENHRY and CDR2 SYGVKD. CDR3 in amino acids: CAISESTAAVNTEAFF. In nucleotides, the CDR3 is TGTGCCATCAGTGAGTCAACGGCTGCCGTAAACACTGAAGCTTTCTTT.

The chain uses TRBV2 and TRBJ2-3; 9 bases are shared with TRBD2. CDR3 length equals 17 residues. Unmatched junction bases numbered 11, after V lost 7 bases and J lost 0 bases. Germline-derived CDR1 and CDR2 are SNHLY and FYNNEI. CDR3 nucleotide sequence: TGTGCCAGCACTGTACCCCCGACTAGCGGAAGCACAGATACGCAGTATTTT. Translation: CASTVPPTSGSTDTQYF.

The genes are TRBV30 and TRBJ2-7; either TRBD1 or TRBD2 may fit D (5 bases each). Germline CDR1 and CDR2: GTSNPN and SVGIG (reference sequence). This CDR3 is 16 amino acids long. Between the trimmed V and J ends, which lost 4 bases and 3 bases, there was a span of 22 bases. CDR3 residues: CAWTRQGTAGIYEQYF. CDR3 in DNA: TGTGCCTGGACCCGACAAGGGACCGCCGGAATCTACGAGCAGTACTTC.